This T cell receptor (beta chain) was identified during a study of T cell repertoires in cytomegalovirus infection. Overall study: Signatures in public TCR beta sequences pointed to both CMV infection and matching HLA type. Study-wide findings and caveats: The ex vivo response showed dominance by HLA-C-restricted CMV-specific TCR beta clonotypes. Carriage of CMV together with the relevant HLA was identifiable through cumulative public TCR beta family frequency.

Trimming removed 5 bases at V and 0 bases at J, with 15 bases between. The germline V gene encodes CDR1 SGHVS and CDR2 FQNEAQ. This CDR3 is built from 16 residues. This clonotype has at least ten counts. Its antigen is unidentified. TCRdb reprocessed the reads with MiXCR, giving one entry per CDR3 protein. The data show 250,000 or so distinct CDR3 sequences, with about a sixth seen just once and around 43% held by the top ten. The receptor's source is a human donor in good health (CMV status not recorded). Some clones in this sample may be carry-over from other donors' samples. The sequencing input was CD8+ T cells from PBMCs. The rearrangement uses TRBV7-8 and TRBJ2-3, with D maybe TRBD2 (6 bases). The CDR3 DNA is TGTGCCAGCAGCACCGTTCCGGGACTGAGCACAGATACGCAGTATTTT. Encoded protein: CASSTVPGLSTDTQYF. Full variable domain (remainder filled in from reference TRBV7-8 and TRBJ2-3): GAGVSQSPRYKVAKRGQDVALRCDPISGHVSLFWYQQALGQGPEFLTYFQNEAQLDKSGLPSDRFFAERPEGSVSTLKIQRTQQEDSAVYLCASSTVPGLSTDTQYFGPGTRLTVL.